This TCR beta chain comes out of a study of response to subunit inactivated influenza vaccine. TCRdb re-called the RT-PCR reads through MiXCR, storing one row per CDR3 protein. The profile shows 500,000 to 550,000 distinct CDR3 sequences, 6% to 9% of them singletons. There are many counts of this clonotype. V lost 0 bases and J lost 6, with 7 bases in between. This CDR3 has 13 amino acids. The germline gives CDR1 SGHVS, CDR2 FQNEAQ. This chain connects TRBV7-8 to TRBJ2-3, with unresolved D. The TCR was taken from a man aged 45 to 70 who received an inactivated influenza vaccine. The sequences come from PBMCs from blood, collected less than 30 months after vaccination. CDR3 in amino acids: CASSLAVGDTQYF. CDR3 sequence (DNA): TGTGCCAGCAGCTTAGCGGTGGGGGATACGCAGTATTTT.